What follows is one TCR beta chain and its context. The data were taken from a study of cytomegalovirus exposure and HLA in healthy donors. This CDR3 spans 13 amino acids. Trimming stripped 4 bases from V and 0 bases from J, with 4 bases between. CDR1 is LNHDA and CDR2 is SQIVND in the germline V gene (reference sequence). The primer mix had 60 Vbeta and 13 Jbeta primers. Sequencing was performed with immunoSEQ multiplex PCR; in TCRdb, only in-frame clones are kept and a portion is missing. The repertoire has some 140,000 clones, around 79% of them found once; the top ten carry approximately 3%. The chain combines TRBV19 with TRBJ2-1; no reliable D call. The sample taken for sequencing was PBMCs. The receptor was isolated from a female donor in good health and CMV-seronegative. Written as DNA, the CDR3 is TGTGCCAGTAGTACCAGCTCCTACAATGAGCAGTTCTTC. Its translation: CASSTSSYNEQFF.